Listed here is a single T cell receptor beta chain. Its antigen is still unknown. Here immunoSEQ multiplex PCR was the method, and the copy in TCRdb shows in-frame clones only, minus some. The data show under 75,000 clones, around 95% seen once. The sample originates from a study of T cells after posttransplantation cyclophosphamide. Germline V gene sequence: CDR1 LNHDA, CDR2 SQIVND (reference sequence). The CDR3 length is 17 residues. J lost 5 bases, V lost 4 bases, and 8 bases had no gene match. Findings and caveats of the study: Donor CD8+ memory clones often dominated recipient blood repertoires at later times. TRB clonality was highly associated with recipient CMV seropositivity and reactivation. Skin or GI-infiltrating T cells shared few TRB sequences with blood.

The chain joins TRBV19 to TRBJ2-2; TRBD2 matches at 12 bases. The receptor's source is a young woman in good health and a related stem cell transplant donor. The sample was PBMCs. CDR3 in amino acids: CASSKAPSGGATGELFF. The CDR3, as DNA: TGTGCCAGTAGTAAGGCCCCTAGCGGGGGGGCGACCGGGGAGCTGTTTTTT.